This entry lists 7 T cell receptor beta chains sequenced from one sample in a study of technical replicates of blood from a handful of donors (dated by TCRdb to about 2017). Library preparation employed the immunoSEQ multiplex PCR assay. The table was pulled from immuneACCESS by TCRdb, which kept in-frame rearrangements only. Such tables lose some clones; where checked, under half of the loss comes from unresolved V genes, and the rest has no known cause. The sample has about 70,000 clones on record, roughly 89% of them singletons. The ten largest account for roughly 0.41% of the sample. The sequencing sample was made of T cells isolated from PBMCs. Receptors were obtained from a human donor in good health.

This clone was picked up one time. The chain links TRBV6-5 to TRBJ1-3, with unresolved D. V was pared by 0 bases and J by 0 bases, with 6 bases between. This CDR3 has 15 amino acids. CDR1 is MNHEY and CDR2 is SVGAGI in the germline V gene. CDR3 nucleotide sequence: TGTGCCAGCAGTTACTCGCAGTCCTCTGGAAACACCATATATTTT. Encoded protein: CASSYSQSSGNTIYF.

This clone has a single count. The chain couples TRBV14 to TRBJ2-5; 8 nucleotides align to TRBD1. The CDR3 loop spans 13 amino acids. Germline V lookup: CDR1 SGHDN, CDR2 FVKESK. V gave up 1 base and J gave up 5 bases; unmatched junction bases: 0. This CDR3 is CASSQGTGETQYF. The CDR3 nucleotides are TGTGCCAGCAGCCAAGGGACAGGGGAGACCCAGTACTTC. Drawing the rest from reference TRBV14 and TRBJ2-5, the complete variable domain is EAGVTQFPSHSVIEKGQTVTLRCDPISGHDNLYWYRRVMGKEIKFLLHFVKESKQDESGMPNNRFLAERTGGTYSTLKVQPAELEDSGVYFCASSQGTGETQYFGPGTRLLVL.

The chain carries TRBV2 and TRBJ2-1, with 8 nucleotides matching TRBD2. The CDR3 is 13 amino acids. CDR1 and CDR2 (germline): SNHLY, FYNNEI. The V segment lost 6 bases and the J segment 9 bases; nucleotides outside the gene matches: 7. Here the CDR3 DNA reads TGTGCCAGCAGAGGGGGACTAGTGGCTGAGCAGTTCTTC. This encodes CASRGGLVAEQFF.

The chain couples TRBV11-3 to TRBJ2-5; the match to TRBD2 covers 11 bases. The CDR3 runs 15 residues. Unmatched junction bases numbered 1, after V lost 3 bases and J lost 1 base. Germline V gene lookup returns CDR1 SGHNT and CDR2 YENEEA. The CDR3 is CASSLLAGGQETQYF. DNA of the CDR3: TGTGCCAGCAGCTTGCTAGCGGGAGGCCAAGAGACCCAGTACTTC.

The chain carries TRBV11-2 and TRBJ2-7; 10 bases are a match to TRBD1. The CDR3 covers 17 residues. Germline CDR1 and CDR2: SGHAT and FQNNGV. Trimming at V came to 5 bases and at J to 4 bases, leaving 14 bases not matched to a gene. The CDR3 sequence is CASSQTPNRDRGYEQYF. In DNA, the CDR3 is TGTGCCAGCAGCCAGACCCCCAACCGGGACAGGGGTTACGAGCAGTACTTC.

The gene calls are TRBV5-6 and TRBJ1-1; D may be TRBD1 (5 bases). The V gene lost 2 bases and the J gene lost 1 base, with 6 bases spanning the gap. This CDR3 comprises 13 residues. Germline V gene data show CDR1 as SGHDT and CDR2 as YYEEEE. CDR3: CASSFQGNTEAFF. Written as DNA, the CDR3 is TGTGCCAGCAGCTTTCAGGGGAACACTGAAGCTTTCTTT.

This clone came up a few times. The CDR3 reads CASSNGIHTEAFF. The CDR3 DNA is TGTGCCAGTAGTAACGGGATCCACACTGAAGCTTTCTTT. V and J are TRBV19 and TRBJ1-1; D unclear. Germline loops: CDR1 LNHDA, CDR2 SQIVND (reference sequence). The CDR3 spans 13 residues. Deletions cut 4 bases from V and 3 bases from J, with 9 bases between.